What follows describes a single T cell receptor (beta chain). Its specificity is unknown. Treatment in this sample: some 20 received Ad26.COV2.S at low or high dose, single or two shots; 5 received placebo; per-sample allocation not given. Each sample was drawn 63 days after the first injection (of vaccine or placebo). This person who donated was an adult of 18-55 years in Boston. An Ad26 vector was used to express Wuhan-strain SARS-CoV-2 spike as the vaccine. This record belongs to a study of Ad26.COV2.S vaccination and SARS-CoV-2 variants. Study overall: The trial was COV1001 and the donor's arm was Ad26.COV2.S.

The table came from immunoSEQ multiplex PCR; TCRdb's copy has only in-frame clones and leaves some out. The data hold about 250,000 clones, with roughly 87% observed a single time. Whole-study findings and limits: Recipients given vaccine exceeded placebo recipients in spike-specific TCR breadth.

The receptor's source is a person aged 18-60 years who received the Ad26.COV2.S COVID-19 vaccine or a placebo. Sequences were derived from peripheral blood, sampled in a trial of Ad26.COV2.S vaccine versus placebo.

This CDR3 is CASSPDGAGNQPQHF. CDR3 DNA sequence: TGCGCCAGCAGCCCTGATGGGGCGGGCAATCAGCCCCAGCATTTT. The rearrangement uses TRBV5-1 and TRBJ1-5; tentatively, D is TRBD1 (5 bases). The CDR3 totals 15 residues. V was clipped by 4 bases and J by 2 bases, with 13 bases between them. CDR1 is SGHRS and CDR2 is YFSETQ in the germline V gene.